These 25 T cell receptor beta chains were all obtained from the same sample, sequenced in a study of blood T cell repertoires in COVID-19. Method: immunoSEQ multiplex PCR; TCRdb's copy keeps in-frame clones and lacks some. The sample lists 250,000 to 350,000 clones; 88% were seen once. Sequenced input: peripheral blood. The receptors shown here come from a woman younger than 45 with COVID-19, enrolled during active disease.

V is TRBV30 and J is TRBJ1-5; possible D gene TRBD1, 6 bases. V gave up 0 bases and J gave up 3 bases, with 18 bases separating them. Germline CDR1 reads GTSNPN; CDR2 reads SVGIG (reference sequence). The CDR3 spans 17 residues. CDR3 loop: CAWSVLGRGQFNQPQHF. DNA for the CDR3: TGTGCCTGGAGTGTACTGGGTAGAGGACAGTTCAATCAGCCCCAGCATTTT.

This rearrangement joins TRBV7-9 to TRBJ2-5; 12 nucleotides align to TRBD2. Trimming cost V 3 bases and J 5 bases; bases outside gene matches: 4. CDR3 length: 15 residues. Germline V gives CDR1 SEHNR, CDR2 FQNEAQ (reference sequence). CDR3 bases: TGTGCCAGCAGCTTCGGACTAGCGGGACGGGAGACCCAGTACTTC. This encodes CASSFGLAGRETQYF.

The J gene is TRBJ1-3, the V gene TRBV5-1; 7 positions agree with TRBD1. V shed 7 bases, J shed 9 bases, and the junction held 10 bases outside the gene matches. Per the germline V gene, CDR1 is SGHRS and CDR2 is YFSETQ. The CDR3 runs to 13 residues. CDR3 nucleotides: TGCGCCAGCGGGACAGCCACTGCGGGCACCATATATTTT. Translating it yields CASGTATAGTIYF. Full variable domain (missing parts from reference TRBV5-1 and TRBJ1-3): KAGVTQTPRYLIKTRGQQVTLSCSPISGHRSVSWYQQTPGQGLQFLFEYFSETQRNKGNFPGRFSGRQFSNSRSEMNVSTLELGDSALYLCASGTATAGTIYFGEGSWLTVV.

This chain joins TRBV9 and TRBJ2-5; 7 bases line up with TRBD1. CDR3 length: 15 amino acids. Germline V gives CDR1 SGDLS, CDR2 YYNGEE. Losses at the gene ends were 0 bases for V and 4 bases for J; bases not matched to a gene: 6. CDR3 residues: CASSVGQGVGETQYF. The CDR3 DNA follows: TGTGCCAGCAGCGTAGGACAGGGAGTAGGAGAGACCCAGTACTTC.

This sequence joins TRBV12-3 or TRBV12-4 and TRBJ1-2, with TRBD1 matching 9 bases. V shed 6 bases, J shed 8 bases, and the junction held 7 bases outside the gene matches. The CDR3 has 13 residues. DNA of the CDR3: TGTGCCAGCAGGTCACAGGGGGCGTACGGCTACACCTTC. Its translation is CASRSQGAYGYTF.

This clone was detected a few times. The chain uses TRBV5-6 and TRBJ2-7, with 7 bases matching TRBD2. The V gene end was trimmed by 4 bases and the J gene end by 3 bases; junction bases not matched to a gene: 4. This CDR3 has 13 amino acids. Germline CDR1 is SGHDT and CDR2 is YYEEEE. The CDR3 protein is CASSLSGNYEQYF. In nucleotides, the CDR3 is TGTGCCAGCAGCCTCAGCGGGAACTACGAGCAGTACTTC.

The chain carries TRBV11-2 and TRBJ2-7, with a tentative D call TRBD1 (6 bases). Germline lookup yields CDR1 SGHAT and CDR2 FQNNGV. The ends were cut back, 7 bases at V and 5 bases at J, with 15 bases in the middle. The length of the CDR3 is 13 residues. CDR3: CASIGTLADEQYF. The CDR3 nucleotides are TGTGCCAGCATCGGGACACTCGCCGACGAGCAGTACTTC.

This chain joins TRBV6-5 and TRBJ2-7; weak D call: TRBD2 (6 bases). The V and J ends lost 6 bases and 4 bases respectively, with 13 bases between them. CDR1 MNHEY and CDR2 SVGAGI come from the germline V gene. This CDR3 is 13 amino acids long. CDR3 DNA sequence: TGTGCCAGCAGCGCGGGGCCATCGTACGAGCAGTACTTC. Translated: CASSAGPSYEQYF.

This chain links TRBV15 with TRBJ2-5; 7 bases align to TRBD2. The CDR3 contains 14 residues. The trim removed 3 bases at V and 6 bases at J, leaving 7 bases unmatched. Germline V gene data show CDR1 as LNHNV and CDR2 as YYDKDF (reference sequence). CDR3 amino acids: CATSRGGREKTQYF. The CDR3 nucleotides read TGTGCCACCAGCAGGGGGGGGAGGGAGAAGACCCAGTACTTC.

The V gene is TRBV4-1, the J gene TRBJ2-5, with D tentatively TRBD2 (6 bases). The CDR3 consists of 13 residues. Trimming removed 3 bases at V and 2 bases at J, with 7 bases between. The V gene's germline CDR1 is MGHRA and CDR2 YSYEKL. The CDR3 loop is CASSQGLQETQYF. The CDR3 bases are TGCGCCAGCAGCCAGGGACTGCAAGAGACCCAGTACTTC.

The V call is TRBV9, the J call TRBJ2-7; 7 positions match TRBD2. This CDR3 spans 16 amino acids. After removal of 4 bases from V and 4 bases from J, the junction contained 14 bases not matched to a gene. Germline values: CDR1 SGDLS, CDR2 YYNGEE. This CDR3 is CASSPRSVAGLYEQYF. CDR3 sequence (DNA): TGTGCCAGCAGCCCCCGTTCGGTAGCGGGCCTTTACGAGCAGTACTTC.

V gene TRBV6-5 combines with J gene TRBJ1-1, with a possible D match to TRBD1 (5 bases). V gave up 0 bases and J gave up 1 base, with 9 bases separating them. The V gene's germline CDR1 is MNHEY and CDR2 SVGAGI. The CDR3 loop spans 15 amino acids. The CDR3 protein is CASSYSIRANTEAFF. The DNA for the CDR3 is TGTGCCAGCAGTTACTCTATCAGGGCGAACACTGAAGCTTTCTTT.

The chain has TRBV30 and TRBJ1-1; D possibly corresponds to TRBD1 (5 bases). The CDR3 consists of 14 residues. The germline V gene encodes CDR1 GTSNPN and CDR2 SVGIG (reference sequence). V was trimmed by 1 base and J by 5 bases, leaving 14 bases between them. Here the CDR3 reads CAWSGTIRGTEAFF. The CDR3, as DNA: TGTGCCTGGAGTGGTACCATTCGGGGGACTGAAGCTTTCTTT.

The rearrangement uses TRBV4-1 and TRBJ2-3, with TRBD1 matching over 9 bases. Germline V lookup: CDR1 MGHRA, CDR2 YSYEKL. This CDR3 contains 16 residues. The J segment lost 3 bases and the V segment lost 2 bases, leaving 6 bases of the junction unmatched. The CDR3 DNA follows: TGCGCCAGCAGCCAAATACAGGGGGCTTCGACAGATACGCAGTATTTT. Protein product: CASSQIQGASTDTQYF.

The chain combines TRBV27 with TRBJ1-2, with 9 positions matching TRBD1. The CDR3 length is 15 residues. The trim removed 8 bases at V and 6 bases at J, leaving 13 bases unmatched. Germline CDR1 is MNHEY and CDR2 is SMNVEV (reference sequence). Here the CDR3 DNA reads TGTGCCAGCCAAAGACTAACCGGGACAGGGAATGGCTACACCTTC. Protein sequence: CASQRLTGTGNGYTF.

CDR3 loop: CASSQESRVIHEQYF. Written as DNA, the CDR3 is TGTGCCAGCAGCCAAGAGAGCCGTGTGATCCACGAGCAGTACTTC. V gene TRBV3-1 (or the pseudogene TRBV3-2) combines with J gene TRBJ2-7; D is uncertain. The V gene lost 0 bases and the J gene lost 5 bases, with 14 bases spanning the gap. CDR3 length: 15 residues. The V gene's germline CDR1 is LGHDT and CDR2 YNNKEL (reference sequence).

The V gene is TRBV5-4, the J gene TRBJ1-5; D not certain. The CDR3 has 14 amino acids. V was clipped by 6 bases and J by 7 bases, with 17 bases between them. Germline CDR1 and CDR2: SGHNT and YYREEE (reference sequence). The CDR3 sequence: CASTRDRDNQPQHF. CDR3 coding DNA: TGTGCCAGCACCCGGGATAGGGATAACCAGCCCCAGCATTTT.

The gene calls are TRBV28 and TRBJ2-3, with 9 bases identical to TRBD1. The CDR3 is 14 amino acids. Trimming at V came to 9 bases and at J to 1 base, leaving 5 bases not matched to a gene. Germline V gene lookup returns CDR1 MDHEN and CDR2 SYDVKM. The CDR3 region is CARFRDRGTDTQYF. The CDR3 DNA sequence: TGTGCCAGGTTCCGGGACAGGGGCACAGATACGCAGTATTTT.

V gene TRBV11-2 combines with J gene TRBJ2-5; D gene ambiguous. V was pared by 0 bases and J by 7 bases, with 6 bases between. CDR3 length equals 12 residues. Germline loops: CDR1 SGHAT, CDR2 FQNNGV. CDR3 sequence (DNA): TGTGCCAGCAGCTTAGATCTAGGGACCCAGTACTTC. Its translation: CASSLDLGTQYF.

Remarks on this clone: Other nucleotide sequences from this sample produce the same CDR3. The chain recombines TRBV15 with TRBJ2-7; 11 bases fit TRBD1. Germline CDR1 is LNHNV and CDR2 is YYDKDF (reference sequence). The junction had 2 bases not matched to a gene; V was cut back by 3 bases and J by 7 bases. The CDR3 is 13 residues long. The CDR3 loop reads CATSRDRGREQYF. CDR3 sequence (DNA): TGTGCCACCAGCAGGGACAGGGGGCGGGAGCAGTACTTC.

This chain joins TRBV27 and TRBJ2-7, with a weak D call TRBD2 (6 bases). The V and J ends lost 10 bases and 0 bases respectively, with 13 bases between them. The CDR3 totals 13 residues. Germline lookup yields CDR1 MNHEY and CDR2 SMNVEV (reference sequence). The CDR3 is CAIGHGSSYEQYF. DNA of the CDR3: TGTGCCATCGGACACGGGAGCTCCTACGAGCAGTACTTC.

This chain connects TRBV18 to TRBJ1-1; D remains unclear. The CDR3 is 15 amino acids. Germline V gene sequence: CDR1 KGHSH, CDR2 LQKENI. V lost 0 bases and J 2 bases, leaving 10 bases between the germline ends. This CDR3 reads CASSPPTGINTEAFF. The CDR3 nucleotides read TGTGCCAGCTCACCACCCACGGGGATCAACACTGAAGCTTTCTTT.

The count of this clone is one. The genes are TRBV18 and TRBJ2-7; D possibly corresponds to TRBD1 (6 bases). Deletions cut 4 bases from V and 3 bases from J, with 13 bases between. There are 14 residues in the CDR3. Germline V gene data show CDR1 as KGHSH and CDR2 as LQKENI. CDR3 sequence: CASSRPEGVYEQYF. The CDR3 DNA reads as TGTGCCAGCTCACGACCAGAGGGGGTCTACGAGCAGTACTTC.

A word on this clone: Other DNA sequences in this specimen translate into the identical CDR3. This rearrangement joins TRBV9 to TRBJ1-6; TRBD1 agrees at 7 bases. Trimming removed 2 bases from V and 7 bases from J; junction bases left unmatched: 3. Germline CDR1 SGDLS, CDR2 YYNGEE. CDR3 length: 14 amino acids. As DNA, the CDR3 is TGTGCCAGCAGCGTCGGGACAGACAATTCACCCCTCCACTTT. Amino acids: CASSVGTDNSPLHF.

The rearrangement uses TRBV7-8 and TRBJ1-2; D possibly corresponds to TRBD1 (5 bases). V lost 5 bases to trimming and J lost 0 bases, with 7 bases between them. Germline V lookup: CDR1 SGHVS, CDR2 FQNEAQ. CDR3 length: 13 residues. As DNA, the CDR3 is TGTGCCAGCAGCGCGACAGCTAACTATGGCTACACCTTC. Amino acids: CASSATANYGYTF. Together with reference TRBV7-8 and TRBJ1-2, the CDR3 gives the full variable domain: GAGVSQSPRYKVAKRGQDVALRCDPISGHVSLFWYQQALGQGPEFLTYFQNEAQLDKSGLPSDRFFAERPEGSVSTLKIQRTQQEDSAVYLCASSATANYGYTFGSGTRLTVV.